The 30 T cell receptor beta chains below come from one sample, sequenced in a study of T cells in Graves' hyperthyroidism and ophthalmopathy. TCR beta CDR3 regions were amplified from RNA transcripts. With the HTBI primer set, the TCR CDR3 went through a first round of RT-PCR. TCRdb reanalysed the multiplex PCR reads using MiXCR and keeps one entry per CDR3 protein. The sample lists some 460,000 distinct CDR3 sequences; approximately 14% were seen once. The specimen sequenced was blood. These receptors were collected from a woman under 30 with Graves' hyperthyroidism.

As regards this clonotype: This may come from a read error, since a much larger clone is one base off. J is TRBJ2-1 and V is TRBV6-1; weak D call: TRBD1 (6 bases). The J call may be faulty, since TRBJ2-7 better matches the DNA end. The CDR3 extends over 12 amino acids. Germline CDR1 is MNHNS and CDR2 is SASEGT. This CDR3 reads CALSDRYNEQYF. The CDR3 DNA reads TGTGCCCTCTCGGACAGATACAATGAGCAGTACTTC.

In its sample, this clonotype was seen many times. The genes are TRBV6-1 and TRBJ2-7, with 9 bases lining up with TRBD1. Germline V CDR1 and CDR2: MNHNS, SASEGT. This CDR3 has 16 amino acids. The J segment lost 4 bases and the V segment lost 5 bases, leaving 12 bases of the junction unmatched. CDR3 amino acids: CASSRLYGTGMYEQYF. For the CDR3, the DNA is TGTGCCAGCAGTCGGCTTTACGGGACAGGGATGTACGAGCAGTACTTC.

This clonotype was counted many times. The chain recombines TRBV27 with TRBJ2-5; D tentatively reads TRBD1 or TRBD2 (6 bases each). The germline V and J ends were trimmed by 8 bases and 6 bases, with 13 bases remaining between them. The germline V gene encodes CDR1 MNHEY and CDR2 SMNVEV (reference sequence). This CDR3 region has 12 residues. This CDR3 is CASSEGGQTQYF. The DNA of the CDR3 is TGTGCCAGCTCCGAGGGGGGACAGACCCAGTACTTC.

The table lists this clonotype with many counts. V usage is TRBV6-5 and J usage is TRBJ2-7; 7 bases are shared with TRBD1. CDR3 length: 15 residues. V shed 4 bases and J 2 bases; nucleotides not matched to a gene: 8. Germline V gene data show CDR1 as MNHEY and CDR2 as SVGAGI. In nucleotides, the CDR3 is TGTGCCAGCAGTTCCCGACAGGGTGGCACCTACGAGCAGTACTTC. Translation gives CASSSRQGGTYEQYF.

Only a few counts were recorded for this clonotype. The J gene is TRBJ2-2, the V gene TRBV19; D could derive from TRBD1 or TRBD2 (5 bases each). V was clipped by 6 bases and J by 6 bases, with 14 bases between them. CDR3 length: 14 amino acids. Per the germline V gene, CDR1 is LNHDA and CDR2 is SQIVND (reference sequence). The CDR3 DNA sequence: TGTGCCAGTAGCCGGTGGGGGTTGTCCGGGGAGCTGTTTTTT. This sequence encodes CASSRWGLSGELFF.

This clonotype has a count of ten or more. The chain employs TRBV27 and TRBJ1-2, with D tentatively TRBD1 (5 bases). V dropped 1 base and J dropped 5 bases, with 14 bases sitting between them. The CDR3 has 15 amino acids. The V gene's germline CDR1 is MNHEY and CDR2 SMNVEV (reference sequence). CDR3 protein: CASSLYGTDKYGYTF. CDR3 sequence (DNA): TGTGCCAGCAGTTTATATGGGACGGATAAGTATGGCTACACCTTC.

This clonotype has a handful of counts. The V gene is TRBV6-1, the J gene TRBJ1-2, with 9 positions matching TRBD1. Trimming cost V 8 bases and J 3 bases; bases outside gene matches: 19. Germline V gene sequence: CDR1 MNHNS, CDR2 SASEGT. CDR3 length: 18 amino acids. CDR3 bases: TGTGCCAGCCAAATTAACACCCCGGGACAGGGAGGAGACTATGGCTACACCTTC. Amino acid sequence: CASQINTPGQGGDYGYTF.

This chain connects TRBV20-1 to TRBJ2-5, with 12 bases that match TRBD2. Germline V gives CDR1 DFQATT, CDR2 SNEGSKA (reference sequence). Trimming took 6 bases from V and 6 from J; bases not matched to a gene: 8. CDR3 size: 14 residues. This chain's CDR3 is CSAGLAGGPKTQYF. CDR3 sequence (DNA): TGCAGTGCAGGGCTAGCGGGGGGGCCGAAGACCCAGTACTTC.

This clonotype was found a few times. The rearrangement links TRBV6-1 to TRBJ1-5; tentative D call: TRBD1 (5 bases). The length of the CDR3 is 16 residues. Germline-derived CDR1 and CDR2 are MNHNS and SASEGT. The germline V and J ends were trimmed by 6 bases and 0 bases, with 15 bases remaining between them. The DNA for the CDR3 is TGTGCCAGCAGCCCCGAGGGGAGGTATAGCAATCAGCCCCAGCATTTT. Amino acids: CASSPEGRYSNQPQHF.

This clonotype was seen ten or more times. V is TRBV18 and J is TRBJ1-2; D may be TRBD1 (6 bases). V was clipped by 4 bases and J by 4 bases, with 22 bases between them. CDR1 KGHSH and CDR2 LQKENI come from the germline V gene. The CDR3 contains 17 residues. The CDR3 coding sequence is TGTGCCAGCTCACGCTCGGACAGCCCAAGTGGGGCCTATGGCTACACCTTC. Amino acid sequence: CASSRSDSPSGAYGYTF.

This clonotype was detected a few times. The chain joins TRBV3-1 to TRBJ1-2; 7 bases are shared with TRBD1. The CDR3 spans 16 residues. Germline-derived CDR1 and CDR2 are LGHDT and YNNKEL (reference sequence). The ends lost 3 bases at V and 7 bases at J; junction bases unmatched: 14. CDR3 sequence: CASSHPDRERHCGYTF. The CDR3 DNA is TGTGCCAGCAGCCACCCCGACAGGGAAAGGCACTGTGGCTACACCTTC. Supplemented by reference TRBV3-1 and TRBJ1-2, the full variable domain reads DTAVSQTPKYLVTQMGNDKSIKCEQNLGHDTMYWYKQDSKKFLKIMFSYNNKELIINETVPNRFSPKSPDKAHLNLHINSLELGDSAVYFCASSHPDRERHCGYTFGSGTRLTVV.

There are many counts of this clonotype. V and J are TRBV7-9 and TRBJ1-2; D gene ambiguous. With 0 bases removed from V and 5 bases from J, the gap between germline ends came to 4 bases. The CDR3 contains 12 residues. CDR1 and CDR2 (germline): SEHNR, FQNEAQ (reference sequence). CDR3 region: CASSLADYGYTF. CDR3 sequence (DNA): TGTGCCAGCAGCTTAGCAGATTATGGCTACACCTTC.

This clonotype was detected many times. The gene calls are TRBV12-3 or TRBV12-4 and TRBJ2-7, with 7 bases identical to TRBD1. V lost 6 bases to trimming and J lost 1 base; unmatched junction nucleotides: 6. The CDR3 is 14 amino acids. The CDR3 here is CASRKTGRSYEQYF. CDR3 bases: TGTGCCAGCAGGAAGACAGGGCGTTCCTACGAGCAGTACTTC.

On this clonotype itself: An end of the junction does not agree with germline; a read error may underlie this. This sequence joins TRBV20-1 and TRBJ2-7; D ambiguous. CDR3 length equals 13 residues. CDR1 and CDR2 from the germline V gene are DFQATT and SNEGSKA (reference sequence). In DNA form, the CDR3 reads TGCAGTGTCTATTTACCTAGGAGCTACGAGCAGTGCTTC. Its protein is CSVYLPRSYEQCF.

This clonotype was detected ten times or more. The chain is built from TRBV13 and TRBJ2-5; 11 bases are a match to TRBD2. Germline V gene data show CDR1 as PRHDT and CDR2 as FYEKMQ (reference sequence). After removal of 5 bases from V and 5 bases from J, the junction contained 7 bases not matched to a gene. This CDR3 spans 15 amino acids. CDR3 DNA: TGTGCCAGCAGCCCGGGACTAGCGGTGGGGGAGACCCAGTACTTC. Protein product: CASSPGLAVGETQYF.

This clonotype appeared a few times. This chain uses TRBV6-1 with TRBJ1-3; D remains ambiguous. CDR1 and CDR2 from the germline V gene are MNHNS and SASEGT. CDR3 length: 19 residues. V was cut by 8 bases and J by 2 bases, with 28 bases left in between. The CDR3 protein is CASSLSPSLGIRPGNTIYF. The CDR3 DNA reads TGTGCCAGCTCCCTTTCTCCTTCCTTGGGTATTCGACCTGGAAACACCATATATTTT.

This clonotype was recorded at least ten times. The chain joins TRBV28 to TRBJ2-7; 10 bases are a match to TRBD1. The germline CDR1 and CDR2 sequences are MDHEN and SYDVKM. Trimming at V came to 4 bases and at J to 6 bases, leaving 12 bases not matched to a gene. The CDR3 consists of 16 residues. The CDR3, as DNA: TGTGCCAGCAGTTCCCCGGGACAGGGGATTGTACGCGAGCAGTACTTC. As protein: CASSSPGQGIVREQYF.

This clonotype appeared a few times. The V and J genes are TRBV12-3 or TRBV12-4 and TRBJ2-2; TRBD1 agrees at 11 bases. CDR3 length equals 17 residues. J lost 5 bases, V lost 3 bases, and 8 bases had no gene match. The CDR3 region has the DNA TGTGCCAGCAGTTTGGCCGGGACAGGGGGAGGGACCGGGGAGCTGTTTTTT. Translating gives CASSLAGTGGGTGELFF.

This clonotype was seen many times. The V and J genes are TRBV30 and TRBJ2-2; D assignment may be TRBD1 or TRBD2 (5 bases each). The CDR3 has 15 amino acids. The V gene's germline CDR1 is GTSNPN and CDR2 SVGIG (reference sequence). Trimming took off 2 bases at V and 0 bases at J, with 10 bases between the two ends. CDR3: CAWSTGATNTGELFF. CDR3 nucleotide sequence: TGTGCCTGGAGTACCGGGGCTACGAACACCGGGGAGCTGTTTTTT.

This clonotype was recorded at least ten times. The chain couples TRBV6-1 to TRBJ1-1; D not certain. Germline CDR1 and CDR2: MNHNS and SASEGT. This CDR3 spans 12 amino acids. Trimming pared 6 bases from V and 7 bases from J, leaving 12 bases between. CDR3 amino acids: CASRDQTYEAFF. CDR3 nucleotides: TGTGCCAGCAGAGATCAAACCTATGAAGCTTTCTTT.

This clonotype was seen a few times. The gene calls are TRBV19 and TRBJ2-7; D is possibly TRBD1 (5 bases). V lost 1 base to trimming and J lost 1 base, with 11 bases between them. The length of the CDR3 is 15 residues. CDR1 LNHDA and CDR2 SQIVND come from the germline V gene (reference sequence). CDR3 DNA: TGTGCCAGTAGTATAGTTCCAGGGATGTCCTACGAGCAGTACTTC. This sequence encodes CASSIVPGMSYEQYF.

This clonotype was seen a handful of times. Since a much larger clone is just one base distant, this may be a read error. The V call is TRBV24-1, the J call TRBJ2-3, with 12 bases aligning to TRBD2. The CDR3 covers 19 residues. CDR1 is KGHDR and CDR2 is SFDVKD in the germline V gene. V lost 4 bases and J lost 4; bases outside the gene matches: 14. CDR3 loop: CATSEGGASGGARPDTQYF. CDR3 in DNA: TGTGCCACCAGTGAAGGAGGGGCTAGCGGGGGGGCCCGACCAGATACGCAGTATTTT.

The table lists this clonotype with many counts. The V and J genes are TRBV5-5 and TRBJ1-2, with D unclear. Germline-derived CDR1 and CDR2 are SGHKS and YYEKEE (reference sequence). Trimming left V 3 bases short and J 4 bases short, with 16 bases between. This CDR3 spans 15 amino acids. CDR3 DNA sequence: TGTGCCAGCAGCTCATCCAGAGAAACCCTCTATGGCTACACCTTC. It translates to CASSSSRETLYGYTF.

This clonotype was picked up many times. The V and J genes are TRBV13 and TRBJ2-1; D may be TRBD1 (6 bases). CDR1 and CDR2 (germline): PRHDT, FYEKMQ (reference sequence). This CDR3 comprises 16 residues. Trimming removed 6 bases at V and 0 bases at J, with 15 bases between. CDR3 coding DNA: TGTGCCAGCAGACATACAACAGGGAGCTCCTACAATGAGCAGTTCTTC. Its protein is CASRHTTGSSYNEQFF.

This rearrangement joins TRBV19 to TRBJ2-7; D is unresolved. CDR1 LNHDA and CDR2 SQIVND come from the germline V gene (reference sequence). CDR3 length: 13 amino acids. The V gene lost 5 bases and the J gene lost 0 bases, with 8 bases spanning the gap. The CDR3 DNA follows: TGTGCCAGTAGTCCGGAAACCTCCTACGAGCAGTACTTC. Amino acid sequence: CASSPETSYEQYF.

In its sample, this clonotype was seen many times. CDR3 coding DNA: TGCAGTGCTAGCCGACTAGCGGGACAAGAGACCCAGTACTTC. This gives the protein CSASRLAGQETQYF. V usage is TRBV20-1 and J usage is TRBJ2-5; 11 positions match TRBD2. The V segment lost 3 bases and the J segment 2 bases; nucleotides outside the gene matches: 2. The CDR3 is 14 residues long. CDR1 is DFQATT and CDR2 is SNEGSKA in the germline V gene (reference sequence).

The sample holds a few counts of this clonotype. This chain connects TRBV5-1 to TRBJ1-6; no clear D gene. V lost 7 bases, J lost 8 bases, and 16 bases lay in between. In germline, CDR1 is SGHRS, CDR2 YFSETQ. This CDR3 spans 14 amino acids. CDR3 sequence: CASSRGEVDSPLHF. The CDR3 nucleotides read TGCGCCAGCTCCCGAGGAGAGGTTGATTCACCCCTCCACTTT.

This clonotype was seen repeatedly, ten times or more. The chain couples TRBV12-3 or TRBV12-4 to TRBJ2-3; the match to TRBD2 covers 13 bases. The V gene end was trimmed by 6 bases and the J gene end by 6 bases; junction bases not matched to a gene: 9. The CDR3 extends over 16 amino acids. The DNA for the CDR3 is TGTGCCAGCAGGCCACTAGCGGGGGGGCCGGGCGATACGCAGTATTTT. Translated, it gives CASRPLAGGPGDTQYF.

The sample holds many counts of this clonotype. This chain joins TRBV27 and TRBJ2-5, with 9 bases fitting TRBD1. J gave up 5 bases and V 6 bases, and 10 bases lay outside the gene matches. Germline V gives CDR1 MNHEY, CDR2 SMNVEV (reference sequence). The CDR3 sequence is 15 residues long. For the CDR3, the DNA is TGTGCCAGCAGCCCCCGGGACAGGGCAAGGGAGACCCAGTACTTC. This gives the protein CASSPRDRARETQYF.

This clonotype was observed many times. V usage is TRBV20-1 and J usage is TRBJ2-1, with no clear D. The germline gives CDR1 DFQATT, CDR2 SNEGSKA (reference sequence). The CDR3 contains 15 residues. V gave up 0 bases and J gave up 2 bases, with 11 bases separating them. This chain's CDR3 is CSARDGVTAYNEQFF. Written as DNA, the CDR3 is TGCAGTGCTAGAGACGGAGTGACGGCCTACAATGAGCAGTTCTTC.